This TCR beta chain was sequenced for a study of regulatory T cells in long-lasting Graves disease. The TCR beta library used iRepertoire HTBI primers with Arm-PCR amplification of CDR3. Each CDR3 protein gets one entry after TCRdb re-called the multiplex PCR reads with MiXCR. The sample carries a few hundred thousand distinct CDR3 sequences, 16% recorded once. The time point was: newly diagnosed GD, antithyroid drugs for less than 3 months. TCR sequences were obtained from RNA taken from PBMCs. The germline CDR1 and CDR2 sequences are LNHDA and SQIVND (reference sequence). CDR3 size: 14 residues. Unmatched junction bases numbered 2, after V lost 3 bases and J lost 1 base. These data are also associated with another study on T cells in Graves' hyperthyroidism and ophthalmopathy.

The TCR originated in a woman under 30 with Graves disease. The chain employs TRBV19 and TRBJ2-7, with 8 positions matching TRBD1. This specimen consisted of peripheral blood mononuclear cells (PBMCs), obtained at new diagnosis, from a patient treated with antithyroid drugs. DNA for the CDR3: TGTGCCAGTAGTATGGGACAGGATTCCTACGAGCAGTACTTC. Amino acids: CASSMGQDSYEQYF. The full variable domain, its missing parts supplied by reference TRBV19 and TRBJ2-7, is DGGITQSPKYLFRKEGQNVTLSCEQNLNHDAMYWYRQDPGQGLRLIYYSQIVNDFQKGDIAEGYSVSREKKESFPLTVTSAQKNPTAFYLCASSMGQDSYEQYFGPGTRLTVT.